The rows below give T cell receptor beta chains drawn from one sample of a study of T-cell reconstitution after alpha-beta-depleted transplantation in children. TCRdb re-called the PCR reads with MiXCR, one entry per CDR3 protein. The sample contains over 200,000 distinct CDR3 sequences, 8% to 9.5% of which appear only once. The material sequenced was PBMCs from the stem cell graft donor, taken from the stem cell graft. The origin of the receptors is a human donor who donated a stem cell graft to a child with acute lymphoblastic leukemia. Both conserved end residues are part of each CDR3. Each record gives: J gene, clone size, D gene, CDR3 length, V gene, CDR3 protein, CDR3 DNA. A D gene is named only where the DNA matches it firmly. Only part of the rows carry a size: once, few, many, or a class if the clone is expanded.

>TRBJ2-1|many|NA|17|TRBV3-2
CASSQEFGDSGYNEQFF
TGTGCCAGCAGCCAAGAATTTGGGGATAGTGGCTACAATGAGCAGTTCTTC
>TRBJ1-1|NA|NA|13|TRBV5-1
CASSIGQTFEAFF
TGCGCCAGCAGCATCGGACAGACCTTTGAAGCTTTCTTT
>TRBJ2-3|many|NA|15|TRBV7-2
CASSPQGAFTDTQYF
TGTGCCAGCAGCCCTCAGGGCGCTTTCACAGATACGCAGTATTTT
>TRBJ1-1|many|NA|12|TRBV11-2
CASRWTGTEAFF
TGTGCCAGCAGATGGACGGGTACTGAAGCTTTCTTT
>TRBJ1-1|few|NA|17|TRBV19
CASSLLQGLTMNTEAFF
TGTGCCAGTAGTCTCTTACAGGGCCTAACTATGAACACTGAAGCTTTCTTT
>TRBJ2-5|few|NA|13|TRBV27
CASSYGAVETQYF
TGTGCCAGCAGTTATGGGGCCGTAGAGACCCAGTACTTC
>TRBJ1-4|many|NA|15|TRBV6-2/TRBV6-3
CASSYEEATNEKLFF
TGTGCCAGCAGTTACGAGGAGGCAACTAATGAAAAACTGTTTTTT
>TRBJ1-1|many|TRBD1|14|TRBV6-1
CASSEGQLNTEAFF
TGTGCCAGCAGTGAGGGACAGCTGAACACTGAAGCTTTCTTT
>TRBJ2-4|few|TRBD2|17|TRBV4-2
CASSQVWTSGAKNIQYF
TGTGCCAGCAGCCAAGTATGGACTAGCGGGGCAAAAAACATTCAGTACTTC
>TRBJ2-3|many|NA|15|TRBV10-1
CASRPTSSDKDTQYF
TGCGCCAGCAGACCTACTAGCAGTGATAAGGATACGCAGTATTTT
>TRBJ2-7|few|TRBD1|14|TRBV27
CASTKTGGVYEQYF
TGTGCCAGCACCAAGACAGGGGGAGTATACGAGCAGTACTTC
>TRBJ1-2|NA|TRBD1|14|TRBV29-1
CSVSGTGDGKGYTF
TGCAGCGTCTCCGGGACAGGGGACGGAAAAGGCTACACCTTC
>TRBJ1-4|many|NA|15|TRBV6-5
CASRLREDPPLELFF
TGTGCCAGCAGACTCAGGGAAGATCCCCCTTTGGAACTGTTTTTT
>TRBJ1-5|few|NA|14|TRBV20-1
CSARETNSNQPQHF
TGCAGTGCGAGAGAAACGAATAGCAATCAGCCCCAGCATTTT
>TRBJ1-1|NA|NA|13|TRBV29-1
CSAMGGTNTEAFF
TGCAGCGCAATGGGGGGGACGAACACTGAAGCTTTCTTT
>TRBJ2-3|few|NA|18|TRBV20-1
CSASPFPARGSHTDTQYF
TGCAGTGCTAGCCCCTTCCCAGCCCGAGGGTCTCACACAGATACGCAGTATTTT
>TRBJ1-3|many|NA|19|TRBV12-3/TRBV12-4
CASIPLSHGPTNSGNTIYF
TGTGCCAGCATTCCCTTATCCCACGGGCCAACTAACTCTGGAAACACCATATATTTT
>TRBJ1-5|many|NA|11|TRBV7-8
CASGGNQPQHF
TGTGCCAGCGGAGGGAATCAGCCCCAGCATTTT
>TRBJ1-2|few|NA|17|TRBV7-2
CASSLVRPRVDLYGYTF
TGTGCCAGCAGCTTAGTTAGGCCCAGGGTGGATCTCTATGGCTACACCTTC
>TRBJ2-6|many|NA|16|TRBV6-1
CASTRVKGSGANVLTF
TGTGCCAGCACCCGAGTGAAAGGGTCTGGGGCCAACGTCCTGACTTTC
>TRBJ2-7|NA|NA|15|TRBV5-1
CASSGAGSPFYEQYF
TGCGCCAGCAGCGGAGCAGGCTCCCCCTTCTACGAGCAGTACTTC
>TRBJ1-5|few|NA|16|TRBV6-1
CASSQDWGASNQPQHF
TGTGCCAGCAGTCAGGATTGGGGGGCTAGCAATCAGCCCCAGCATTTT
>TRBJ2-1|few|TRBD2|16|TRBV27
CASSLISGRPNNEQFF
TGTGCCAGCAGTTTAATTAGCGGGCGCCCAAACAATGAGCAGTTCTTC
>TRBJ2-5|few|TRBD2|15|TRBV5-6
CASSWASGGGETQYF
TGTGCCAGCAGCTGGGCTTCCGGGGGGGGAGAGACCCAGTACTTC
>TRBJ1-2|many|NA|16|TRBV20-1
CSARPTWTETNYGYTF
TGCAGTGCTAGGCCCACATGGACAGAAACTAACTATGGCTACACCTTC
>TRBJ2-1|NA|NA|14|TRBV6-5
CASSYDRDYNEQFF
TGTGCCAGCAGTTACGATAGAGACTACAATGAGCAGTTCTTC
>TRBJ1-1|NA|TRBD1|14|TRBV5-5
CASSWGQGNTEAFF
TGTGCCAGCAGCTGGGGACAGGGGAACACTGAAGCTTTCTTT
>TRBJ2-3|NA|TRBD1|16|TRBV6-1
CASRTGKTPSTDTQYF
TGTGCCAGCAGGACAGGGAAAACTCCTAGCACAGATACGCAGTATTTT
>TRBJ2-7|many|NA|13|TRBV6-5
CASSYTSGYEQYF
TGTGCCAGCAGTTACACGTCGGGCTACGAGCAGTACTTC
>TRBJ1-6|many|NA|13|TRBV12-3/TRBV12-4
CASTLYPVSPLHF
TGTGCCAGCACCCTCTACCCTGTATCACCCCTCCACTTT
>TRBJ2-7|few|TRBD2|14|TRBV14
CASSYQHWGGEQYF
TGTGCCAGCAGCTACCAACATTGGGGAGGGGAGCAGTACTTC
>TRBJ1-2|few|NA|16|TRBV7-9
CASSLVSPLTGYGYTF
TGTGCCAGCAGCTTAGTGTCGCCCCTGACAGGCTATGGCTACACCTTC
>TRBJ1-5|NA|TRBD1|14|TRBV30
CAWSGDRGNQPQHF
TGTGCCTGGAGTGGGGACAGGGGCAATCAGCCCCAGCATTTT
>TRBJ2-7|NA|TRBD1|14|TRBV12-3/TRBV12-4
CASSLTGIVYEQYF
TGTGCCAGCAGCTTGACAGGGATCGTCTACGAGCAGTACTTC
>TRBJ1-2|few|NA|17|TRBV5-4
CASSLPKTGLPMGGYTF
TGTGCCAGCAGCTTACCTAAGACAGGACTCCCGATGGGAGGCTACACCTTC
>TRBJ2-3|few|TRBD2|17|TRBV11-2
CASSLDVGGASTDTQYF
TGTGCCAGCAGCTTAGATGTCGGGGGGGCCAGCACAGATACGCAGTATTTT
>TRBJ1-1|few|NA|14|TRBV5-1
CASSFRRGVSEAFF
TGCGCCAGCAGCTTCCGGCGGGGGGTTTCTGAAGCTTTCTTT
>TRBJ2-2|NA|TRBD1|14|TRBV6-2/TRBV6-3
CASSYRGHTGELFF
TGTGCCAGCAGTTACAGGGGGCACACCGGGGAGCTGTTTTTT
>TRBJ2-5|few|TRBD1|14|TRBV10-3
CAISGQGGQETQYF
TGTGCCATCAGCGGACAGGGGGGTCAAGAGACCCAGTACTTC
>TRBJ2-2|NA|TRBD2|16|TRBV4-1
CASSQQGRGSTGELFF
TGCGCCAGCAGCCAACAGGGCCGCGGGAGCACCGGGGAGCTGTTTTTT
>TRBJ1-1|few|TRBD1|13|TRBV10-2
CASRGQENTEAFF
TGCGCCAGCAGGGGACAGGAGAACACTGAAGCTTTCTTT
>TRBJ2-1|medium-sized|NA|11|TRBV29-1
CSVPRGNEQFF
TGCAGCGTCCCCCGCGGGAATGAGCAGTTCTTC
>TRBJ2-3|many|NA|17|TRBV10-3
CAISESRGSASTDTQYF
TGTGCCATCAGTGAGTCTCGGGGATCGGCTAGCACAGATACGCAGTATTTT
>TRBJ2-1|few|NA|14|TRBV30
CAWSDASSYNEQFF
TGTGCCTGGAGTGACGCGAGCTCCTACAATGAGCAGTTCTTC
>TRBJ1-2|many|NA|14|TRBV20-1
CSASLGRGDYGYTF
TGCAGTGCTAGCTTGGGCAGGGGCGACTATGGCTACACCTTC
>TRBJ2-7|many|NA|9|TRBV27
CATRYEQYF
TGTGCCACCCGCTACGAGCAGTACTTC
>TRBJ2-2|once|NA|15|TRBV18
CASSPTGRDTGELFF
TGTGCCAGCTCACCAACTGGCAGGGACACCGGGGAGCTGTTTTTT
>TRBJ2-5|few|NA|15|TRBV4-1
CASSPTVGTQETQYF
TGCGCCAGCAGCCCTACCGTCGGGACCCAAGAGACCCAGTACTTC
>TRBJ2-7|NA|TRBD1|14|TRBV5-1
CASSLGRQGNEQYF
TGCGCCAGCAGCTTGGGGAGACAGGGAAACGAGCAGTACTTC